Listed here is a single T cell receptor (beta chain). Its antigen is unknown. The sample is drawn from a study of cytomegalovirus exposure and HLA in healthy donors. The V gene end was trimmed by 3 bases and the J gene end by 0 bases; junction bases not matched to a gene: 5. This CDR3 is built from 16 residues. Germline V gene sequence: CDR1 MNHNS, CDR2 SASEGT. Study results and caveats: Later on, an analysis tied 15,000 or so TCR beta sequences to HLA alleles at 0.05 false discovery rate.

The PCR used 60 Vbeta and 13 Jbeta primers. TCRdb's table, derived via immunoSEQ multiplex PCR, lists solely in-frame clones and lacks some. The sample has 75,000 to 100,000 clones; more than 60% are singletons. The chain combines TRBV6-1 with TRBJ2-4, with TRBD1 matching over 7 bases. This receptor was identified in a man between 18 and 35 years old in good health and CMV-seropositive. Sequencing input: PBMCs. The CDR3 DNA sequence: TGTGCCAGCAGTGAGAACAGGGGTCTAGCCAAAAACATTCAGTACTTC. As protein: CASSENRGLAKNIQYF.